These 11 T cell receptor beta chains were sequenced from one sample in a study of T cells after yellow fever vaccination. Each CDR3 protein gets one entry after TCRdb re-called the 5' RACE reads with MiXCR. Found here are some 320,000 distinct CDR3 sequences, around 4.4% of them singletons; the top ten hold around 19%. The source material was PBMCs, sampled 15 days after the yellow fever booster vaccination. All receptors derive from a man aged 18 to 30 who received the YFV17D yellow fever vaccine.

This chain links TRBV29-1 with TRBJ2-3, with D possibly matching TRBD1 (6 bases). Trimming removed 6 bases from V and 3 bases from J, with 10 bases in between. CDR1 SQVTM and CDR2 ANQGSEA come from the germline V gene. The CDR3 spans 12 residues. The CDR3 region has the DNA TGCAGCGTCCAGGGGTCGACAGATACGCAGTATTTT. Residues: CSVQGSTDTQYF.

This clonotype was observed a few times. The J gene is TRBJ1-5, the V gene TRBV6-2 or TRBV6-3, with TRBD1 matching 9 bases. V trimming: 5 bases; J trimming: 7 bases; junction bases outside the gene matches: 6. There are 14 residues in the CDR3. The germline V gene has CDR1 MNHEY and CDR2 SVGEGT. The CDR3 protein is CASSHRGLEQPQHF. In DNA form, the CDR3 reads TGTGCCAGCAGTCACAGGGGGCTAGAGCAGCCCCAGCATTTT.

This clonotype was observed a handful of times. This rearrangement joins TRBV12-3 or TRBV12-4 to TRBJ2-7; TRBD1 matches at 8 bases. V lost 4 bases to trimming and J lost 0 bases; unmatched junction nucleotides: 5. The CDR3 loop spans 15 amino acids. The CDR3 DNA sequence: TGTGCCAGCAGTTCGGACAGGGCGAGCTCCTACGAGCAGTACTTC. Translated: CASSSDRASSYEQYF.

This clonotype was observed a few times. The rearrangement uses TRBV14 and TRBJ2-5, with a weak D call TRBD2 (7 bases). The ends were cut back, 1 base at V and 4 bases at J, with 13 bases in the middle. Germline V CDR1 and CDR2: SGHDN, FVKESK. The CDR3 length is 15 residues. The CDR3 sequence is CASSQALAGAETQYF. The CDR3 nucleotides read TGTGCCAGCAGCCAAGCCTTGGCGGGGGCAGAGACCCAGTACTTC.

This clonotype was counted ten times or more. J is TRBJ1-2 and V is TRBV7-2, with TRBD1 matching over 10 bases. The CDR3 length is 13 residues. The junction had 3 bases not matched to a gene; V was cut back by 5 bases and J by 6 bases. Germline CDR1 is SGHTA and CDR2 is FQGNSA. In DNA, the CDR3 is TGTGCCAGCAGCGGGGGACAGGGGAATGGCTACACCTTC. It codes for CASSGGQGNGYTF.

This clonotype was counted only a few times. This chain links TRBV4-1 with TRBJ1-5, with D possibly matching TRBD1 (6 bases). The CDR3 loop spans 16 amino acids. From germline, CDR1 is MGHRA and CDR2 YSYEKL. The V end was cut by 2 bases, the J end by 2 bases, with 13 bases between. CDR3 sequence reads: CASSQRDNQRNQPQHF. The CDR3 nucleotides are TGCGCCAGCAGCCAAAGGGACAACCAGCGCAATCAGCCCCAGCATTTT.

This sequence joins TRBV20-1 and TRBJ1-5; possible D gene TRBD1, 5 bases. This CDR3 has 14 amino acids. V lost 6 bases to trimming and J lost 2 bases, with 14 bases between them. The germline V gene has CDR1 DFQATT and CDR2 SNEGSKA (reference sequence). CDR3 nucleotides: TGCAGTGCCCCTTCACGGGGCGGCAATCAGCCCCAGCATTTT. Amino acid sequence: CSAPSRGGNQPQHF.

This clonotype was counted only a few times. The rearrangement uses TRBV18 and TRBJ2-3; D is possibly TRBD1 (5 bases). V was shortened by 5 bases and J by 6 bases, with 15 bases between the two germline ends. The germline V gene encodes CDR1 KGHSH and CDR2 LQKENI. The CDR3 has 14 amino acids. The CDR3 protein is CASSFRVPGDTQYF. In DNA, the CDR3 is TGTGCCAGCTCATTCCGGGTTCCAGGGGATACGCAGTATTTT.

V is TRBV27 and J is TRBJ2-2; D is unclear. Germline V lookup: CDR1 MNHEY, CDR2 SMNVEV (reference sequence). The CDR3 is 15 residues long. With 3 bases removed from V and 1 base from J, the gap between germline ends came to 9 bases. Here the CDR3 reads CASSLEQMNTGELFF. The CDR3 DNA reads as TGTGCCAGCAGTTTGGAACAGATGAACACCGGGGAGCTGTTTTTT.

This clonotype appeared many times. The chain joins TRBV12-3 or TRBV12-4 to TRBJ2-2; D gene ambiguous. The CDR3 is made up of 10 amino acids. The germline V and J ends were trimmed by 8 bases and 6 bases, with 4 bases remaining between them. In DNA, the CDR3 is TGTGCCAGCCTGTCCGGGGAGCTGTTTTTT. Amino acids: CASLSGELFF.

This clonotype has just a few counts. J is TRBJ2-3 and V is TRBV9, with D possibly TRBD2 on 7 matching bases. This CDR3 has 15 residues. Germline CDR1 is SGDLS and CDR2 is YYNGEE. The V and J ends lost 3 bases and 4 bases respectively, with 15 bases between them. CDR3 in DNA: TGTGCCAGCAGCGGATGGGGGGGCCCCCCAGATACGCAGTATTTT. Translating it yields CASSGWGGPPDTQYF.